The 6 T cell receptor beta chains given below trace back to one sample, sequenced in a study of spatial heterogeneity in lung cancer. Whole-study findings and limits: Intratumoral expanded alpha and beta TCR counts were found to track tumor mutation counts.

Their antigens remain unidentified. TCRdb re-derived calls from the 5' RACE reads in MiXCR, one entry per CDR3 protein. The sample lists about 1,600 distinct CDR3 sequences; around 16% were seen once. Documented time point: sample taken at primary tumor resection. The starting material was lung tumor tissue, obtained at surgery. The receptors were sampled from a female donor with early-stage non-small cell lung cancer.

The chain employs TRBV5-1 and TRBJ2-3, with 8 bases identical to TRBD2. CDR3 length equals 14 residues. Germline V gene lookup returns CDR1 SGHRS and CDR2 YFSETQ. V shed 4 bases and J 4 bases; nucleotides not matched to a gene: 5. The CDR3 bases are TGCGCCAGCAGCAGCGGGGGACCGCCAGATACGCAGTATTTT. Amino acid sequence: CASSSGGPPDTQYF.

This clonotype was found many times. The J gene is TRBJ2-7, the V gene TRBV21-1; the table's D gene call, TRBD2, was not cross checked with the DNA. TRBV21-1 is designated a pseudogene. This CDR3 comprises 15 residues. The CDR3 DNA sequence: TGTGCCAGCAGCCGTATAAGACTAGCGGGCGATGAGCAGTACTTC. It yields the protein CASSRIRLAGDEQYF.

The chain uses TRBV6-1 and TRBJ2-7; D is perhaps TRBD1 or TRBD2 (6 bases each). The germline V and J ends were trimmed by 7 bases and 2 bases, with 21 bases remaining between them. The CDR3 is made up of 16 amino acids. Germline-derived CDR1 and CDR2 are MNHNS and SASEGT. The CDR3 sequence: CASTEGLTGATYEQYF. As DNA, the CDR3 is TGTGCCAGCACCGAGGGCCTGACGGGGGCCACCTACGAGCAGTACTTC.

In its sample, this clonotype was seen a few times. The chain has TRBV12-3 or TRBV12-4 and TRBJ2-3; 11 bases are a match to TRBD2. This CDR3 is 15 amino acids long. V lost 6 bases and J lost 4; bases outside the gene matches: 6. CDR3 DNA: TGTGCCAGCAGCCTTACTAGCGGGGGATCAGATACGCAGTATTTT. It translates to CASSLTSGGSDTQYF.

This clonotype was seen many times. The CDR3, as DNA: TGCGCCAGCAGCTCAGGACAGCCCAACACTGAAGCTTTCTTT. Protein product: CASSSGQPNTEAFF. This chain connects TRBV5-1 to TRBJ1-1; tentatively, D is TRBD1 (6 bases). This CDR3 region has 14 residues. The ends were cut back, 3 bases at V and 2 bases at J, with 11 bases in the middle. Germline CDR1 SGHRS, CDR2 YFSETQ.

By share, this clonotype ranks as medium-sized. This chain uses TRBV19 with TRBJ2-7; 9 nucleotides match TRBD1. The germline CDR1 and CDR2 sequences are LNHDA and SQIVND (reference sequence). The CDR3 extends over 15 amino acids. J was trimmed by 3 bases and V by 2 bases; bases with no gene match: 5. CDR3 sequence: CASSIQRQGDYEQYF. CDR3 DNA sequence: TGTGCCAGTAGTATACAGAGACAGGGGGACTACGAGCAGTACTTC.